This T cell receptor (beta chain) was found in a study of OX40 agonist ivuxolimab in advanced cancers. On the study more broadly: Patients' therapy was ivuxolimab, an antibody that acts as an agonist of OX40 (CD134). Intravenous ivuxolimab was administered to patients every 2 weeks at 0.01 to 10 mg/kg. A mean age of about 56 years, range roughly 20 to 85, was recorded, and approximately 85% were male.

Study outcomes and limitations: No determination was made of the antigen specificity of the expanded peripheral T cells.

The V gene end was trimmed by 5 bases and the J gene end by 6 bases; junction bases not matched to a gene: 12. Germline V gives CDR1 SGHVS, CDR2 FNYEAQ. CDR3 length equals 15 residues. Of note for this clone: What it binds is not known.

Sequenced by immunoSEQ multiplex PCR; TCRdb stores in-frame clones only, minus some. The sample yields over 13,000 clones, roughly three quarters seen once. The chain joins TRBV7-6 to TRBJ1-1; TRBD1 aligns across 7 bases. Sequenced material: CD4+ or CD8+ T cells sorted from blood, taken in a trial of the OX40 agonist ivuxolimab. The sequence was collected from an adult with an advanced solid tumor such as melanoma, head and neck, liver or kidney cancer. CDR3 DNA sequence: TGTGCCAGCAGCCAGGGGACCGGGACAGTGGCTGAAGCTTTCTTT. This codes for CASSQGTGTVAEAFF.